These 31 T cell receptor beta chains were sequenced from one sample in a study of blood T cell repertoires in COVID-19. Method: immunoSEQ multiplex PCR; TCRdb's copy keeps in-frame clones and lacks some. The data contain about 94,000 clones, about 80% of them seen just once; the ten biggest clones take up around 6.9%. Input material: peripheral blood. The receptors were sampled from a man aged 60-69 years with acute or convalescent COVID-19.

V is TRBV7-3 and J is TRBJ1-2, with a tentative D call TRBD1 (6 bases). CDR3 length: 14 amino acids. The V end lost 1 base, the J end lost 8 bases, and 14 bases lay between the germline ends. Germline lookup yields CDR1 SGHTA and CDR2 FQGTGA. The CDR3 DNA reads TGTGCCAGCAGCTTAAGCCCCGCAGGGGAGGGCTACACCTTC. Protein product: CASSLSPAGEGYTF.

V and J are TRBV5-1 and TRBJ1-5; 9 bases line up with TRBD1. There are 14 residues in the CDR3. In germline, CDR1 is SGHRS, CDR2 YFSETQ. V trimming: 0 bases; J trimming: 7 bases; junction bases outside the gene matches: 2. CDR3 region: CASSLGDRGQPQHF. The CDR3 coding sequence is TGCGCCAGCAGCTTGGGAGACAGGGGGCAGCCCCAGCATTTT.

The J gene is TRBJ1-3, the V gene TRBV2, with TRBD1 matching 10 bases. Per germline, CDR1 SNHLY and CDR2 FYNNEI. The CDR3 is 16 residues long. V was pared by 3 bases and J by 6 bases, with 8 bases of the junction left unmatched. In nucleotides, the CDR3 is TGTGCCAGCAGTGAGTTAGTCGGGACAGGGGAAAACACCATATATTTT. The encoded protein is CASSELVGTGENTIYF.

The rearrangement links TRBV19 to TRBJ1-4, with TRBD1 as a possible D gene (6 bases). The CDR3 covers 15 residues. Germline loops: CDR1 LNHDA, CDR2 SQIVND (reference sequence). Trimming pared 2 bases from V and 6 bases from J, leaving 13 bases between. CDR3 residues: CASSITAGADEKLFF. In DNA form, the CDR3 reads TGTGCCAGTAGTATAACGGCAGGGGCCGATGAAAAACTGTTTTTT.

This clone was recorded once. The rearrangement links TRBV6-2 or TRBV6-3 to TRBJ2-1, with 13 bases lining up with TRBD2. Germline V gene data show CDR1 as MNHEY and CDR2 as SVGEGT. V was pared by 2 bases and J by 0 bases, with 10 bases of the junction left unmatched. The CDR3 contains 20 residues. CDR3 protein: CASSYTPGLAGTSSYNEQFF. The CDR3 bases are TGTGCCAGCAGTTACACTCCGGGACTAGCGGGGACGAGCTCCTACAATGAGCAGTTCTTC.

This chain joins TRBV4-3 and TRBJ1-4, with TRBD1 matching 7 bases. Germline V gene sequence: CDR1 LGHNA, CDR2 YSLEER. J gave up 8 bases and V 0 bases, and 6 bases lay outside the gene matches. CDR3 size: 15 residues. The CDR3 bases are TGCGCCAGCAGCCAAGATTTTTCGACAGGGGAAAAACTGTTTTTT. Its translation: CASSQDFSTGEKLFF.

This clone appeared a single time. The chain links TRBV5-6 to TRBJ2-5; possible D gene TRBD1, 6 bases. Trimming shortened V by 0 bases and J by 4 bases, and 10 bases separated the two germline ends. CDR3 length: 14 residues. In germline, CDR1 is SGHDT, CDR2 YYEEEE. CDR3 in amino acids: CASSLGIGGETQYF. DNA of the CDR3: TGTGCCAGCAGCTTGGGGATAGGGGGAGAGACCCAGTACTTC.

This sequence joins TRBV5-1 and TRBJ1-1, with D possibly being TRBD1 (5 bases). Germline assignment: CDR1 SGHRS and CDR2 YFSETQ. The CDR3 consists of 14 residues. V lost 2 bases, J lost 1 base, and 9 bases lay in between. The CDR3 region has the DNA TGCGCCAGCAGCTTTAGGGGTTCGAACACTGAAGCTTTCTTT. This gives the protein CASSFRGSNTEAFF.

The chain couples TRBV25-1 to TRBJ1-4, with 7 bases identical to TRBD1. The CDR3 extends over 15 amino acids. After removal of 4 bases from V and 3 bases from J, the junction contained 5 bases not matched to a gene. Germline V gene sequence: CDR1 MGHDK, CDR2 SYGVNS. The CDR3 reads CASSATQGANEKLFF. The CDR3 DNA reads TGTGCCAGCAGTGCCACCCAGGGGGCTAATGAAAAACTGTTTTTT.

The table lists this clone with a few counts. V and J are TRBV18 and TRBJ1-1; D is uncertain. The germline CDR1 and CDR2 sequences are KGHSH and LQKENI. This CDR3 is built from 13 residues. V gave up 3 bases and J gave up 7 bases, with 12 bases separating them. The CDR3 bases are TGTGCCAGCTCACCCTCCCTTTTGAGTGAAGCTTTCTTT. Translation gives CASSPSLLSEAFF. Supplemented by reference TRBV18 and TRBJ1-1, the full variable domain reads NAGVMQNPRHLVRRRGQEARLRCSPMKGHSHVYWYRQLPEEGLKFMVYLQKENIIDESGMPKERFSAEFPKEGPSILRIQQVVRGDSAAYFCASSPSLLSEAFFGQGTRLTVV.

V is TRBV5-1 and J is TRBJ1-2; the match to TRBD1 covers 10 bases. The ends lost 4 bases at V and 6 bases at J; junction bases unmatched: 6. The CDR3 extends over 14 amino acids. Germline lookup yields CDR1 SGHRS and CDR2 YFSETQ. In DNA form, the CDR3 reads TGCGCCAGCAGCGGGGGACAGGGGAACGATGGCTACACCTTC. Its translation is CASSGGQGNDGYTF.

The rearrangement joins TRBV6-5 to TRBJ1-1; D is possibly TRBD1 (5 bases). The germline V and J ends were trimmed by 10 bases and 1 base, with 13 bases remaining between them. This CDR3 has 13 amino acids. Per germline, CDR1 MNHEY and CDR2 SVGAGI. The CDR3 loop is CAITRGTNTEAFF. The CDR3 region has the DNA TGTGCCATTACCCGGGGGACGAACACTGAAGCTTTCTTT.

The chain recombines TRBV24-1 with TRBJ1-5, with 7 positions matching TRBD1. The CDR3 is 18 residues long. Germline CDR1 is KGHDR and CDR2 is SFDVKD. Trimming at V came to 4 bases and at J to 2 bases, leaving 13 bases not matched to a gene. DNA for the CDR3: TGTGCCACCAGTGACCCCTTTGATCGACAGGGTCGCAATCAGCCCCAGCATTTT. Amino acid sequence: CATSDPFDRQGRNQPQHF.

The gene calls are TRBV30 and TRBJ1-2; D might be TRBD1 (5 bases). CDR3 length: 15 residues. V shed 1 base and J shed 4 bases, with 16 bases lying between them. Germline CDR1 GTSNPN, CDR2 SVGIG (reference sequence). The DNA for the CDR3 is TGTGCCTGGAGTGGAGACAGTACCCGCCTCTATGGCTACACCTTC. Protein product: CAWSGDSTRLYGYTF.

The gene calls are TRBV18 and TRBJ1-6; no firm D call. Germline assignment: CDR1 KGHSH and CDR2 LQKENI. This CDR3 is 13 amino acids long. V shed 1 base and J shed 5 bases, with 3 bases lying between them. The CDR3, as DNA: TGTGCCAGCTCACCACTCGATAATTCACCCCTCCACTTT. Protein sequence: CASSPLDNSPLHF.

CDR3 DNA: TGCGCCAGCAGCTCGGACAGTTTTAGCTCCTACGAGCAGTACTTC. This gives the protein CASSSDSFSSYEQYF. The rearrangement links TRBV5-1 to TRBJ2-7, with D maybe TRBD1 (6 bases). Looked up from germline, CDR1 is SGHRS and CDR2 is YFSETQ. With 3 bases removed from V and 0 bases from J, the gap between germline ends came to 13 bases. CDR3 length equals 15 residues.

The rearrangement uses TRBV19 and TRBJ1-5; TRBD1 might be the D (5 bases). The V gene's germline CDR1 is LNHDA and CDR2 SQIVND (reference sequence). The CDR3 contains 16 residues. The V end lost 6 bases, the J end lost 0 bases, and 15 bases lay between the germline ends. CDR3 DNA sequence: TGTGCCAGTAGCATCCGGCAGGGAAGTAGCAATCAGCCCCAGCATTTT. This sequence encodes CASSIRQGSSNQPQHF.

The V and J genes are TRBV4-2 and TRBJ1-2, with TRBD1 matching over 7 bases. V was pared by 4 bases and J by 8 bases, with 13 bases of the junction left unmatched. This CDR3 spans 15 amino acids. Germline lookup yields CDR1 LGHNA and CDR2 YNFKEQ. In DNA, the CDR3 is TGTGCCAGCAGCCCCCTGAAAGGGGGCTCTGAAGGCTACACCTTC. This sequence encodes CASSPLKGGSEGYTF.

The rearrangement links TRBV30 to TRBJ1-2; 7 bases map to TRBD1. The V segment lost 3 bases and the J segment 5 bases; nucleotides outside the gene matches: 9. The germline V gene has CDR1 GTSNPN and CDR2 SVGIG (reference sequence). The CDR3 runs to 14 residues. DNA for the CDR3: TGTGCCTGGAGGCTGACAGGGAGAGAGTATGGCTACACCTTC. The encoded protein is CAWRLTGREYGYTF.

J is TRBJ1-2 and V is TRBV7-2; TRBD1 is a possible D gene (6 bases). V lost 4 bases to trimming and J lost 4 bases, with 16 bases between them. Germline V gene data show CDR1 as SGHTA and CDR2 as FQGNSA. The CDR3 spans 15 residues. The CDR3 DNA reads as TGTGCCAGCAGCTCTCAGGGGCGCGGCTTCTATGGCTACACCTTC. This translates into CASSSQGRGFYGYTF.

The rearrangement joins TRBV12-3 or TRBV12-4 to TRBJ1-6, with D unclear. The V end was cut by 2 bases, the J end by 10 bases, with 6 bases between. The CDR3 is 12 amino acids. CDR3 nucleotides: TGTGCCAGCAGTTTAAACTACTCACCCCTCCACTTT. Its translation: CASSLNYSPLHF.

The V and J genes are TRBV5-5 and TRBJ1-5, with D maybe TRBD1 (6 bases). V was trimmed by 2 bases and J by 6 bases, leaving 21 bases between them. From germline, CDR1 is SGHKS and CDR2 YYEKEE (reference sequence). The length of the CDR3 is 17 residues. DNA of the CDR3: TGTGCCAGCAGCTTAGGCAGGGCAGGGGTTTTAGGTCAGCCCCAGCATTTT. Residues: CASSLGRAGVLGQPQHF.

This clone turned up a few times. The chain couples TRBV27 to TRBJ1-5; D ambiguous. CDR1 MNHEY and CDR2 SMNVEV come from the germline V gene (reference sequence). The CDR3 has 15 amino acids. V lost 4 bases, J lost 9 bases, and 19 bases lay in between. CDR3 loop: CASSSADDFGGPQHF. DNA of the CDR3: TGTGCCAGCAGTTCAGCCGACGACTTTGGAGGGCCCCAGCATTTT.

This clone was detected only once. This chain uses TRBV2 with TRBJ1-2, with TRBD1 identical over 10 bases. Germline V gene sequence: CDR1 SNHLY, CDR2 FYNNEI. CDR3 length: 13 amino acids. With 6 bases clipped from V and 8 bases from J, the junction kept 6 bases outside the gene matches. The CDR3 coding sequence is TGTGCCAGCAGGGCGTGGGACAGGGGAGGCTACACCTTC. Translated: CASRAWDRGGYTF.

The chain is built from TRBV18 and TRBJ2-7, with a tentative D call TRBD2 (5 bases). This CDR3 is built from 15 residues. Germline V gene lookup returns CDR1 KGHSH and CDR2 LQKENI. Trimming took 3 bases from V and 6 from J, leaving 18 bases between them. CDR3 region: CASSPSERMEAEQYF. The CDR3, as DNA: TGTGCCAGCTCACCGTCGGAAAGAATGGAGGCCGAGCAGTACTTC.

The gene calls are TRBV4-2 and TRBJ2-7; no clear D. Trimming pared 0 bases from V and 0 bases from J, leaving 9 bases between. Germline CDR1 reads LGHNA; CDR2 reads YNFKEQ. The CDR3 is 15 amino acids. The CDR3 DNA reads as TGTGCCAGCAGCCAAGATGGAGTGAACTCCTACGAGCAGTACTTC. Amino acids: CASSQDGVNSYEQYF.

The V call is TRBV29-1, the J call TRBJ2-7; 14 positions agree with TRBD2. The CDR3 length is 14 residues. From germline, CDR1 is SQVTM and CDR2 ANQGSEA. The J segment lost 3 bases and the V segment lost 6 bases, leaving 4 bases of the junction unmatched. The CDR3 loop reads CSVGGTSGGYEQYF. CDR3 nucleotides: TGCAGCGTCGGAGGGACTAGCGGGGGCTACGAGCAGTACTTC.

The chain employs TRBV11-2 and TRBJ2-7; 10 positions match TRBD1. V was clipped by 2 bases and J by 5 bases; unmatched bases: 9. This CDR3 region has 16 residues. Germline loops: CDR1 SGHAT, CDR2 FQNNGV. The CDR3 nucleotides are TGTGCCAGCAGCTTACTACCGGGACAGGGGATCGACGAGCAGTACTTC. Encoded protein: CASSLLPGQGIDEQYF. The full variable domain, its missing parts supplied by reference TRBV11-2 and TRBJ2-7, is EAGVAQSPRYKIIEKRQSVAFWCNPISGHATLYWYQQILGQGPKLLIQFQNNGVVDDSQLPKDRFSAERLKGVDSTLKIQPAKLEDSAVYLCASSLLPGQGIDEQYFGPGTRLTVT.

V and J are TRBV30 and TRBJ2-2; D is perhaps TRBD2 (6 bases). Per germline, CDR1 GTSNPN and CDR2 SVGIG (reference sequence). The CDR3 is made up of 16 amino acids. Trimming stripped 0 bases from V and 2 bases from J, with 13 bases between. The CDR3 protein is CAWSVPRTTNTGELFF. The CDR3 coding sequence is TGTGCCTGGAGTGTACCCCGGACTACCAACACCGGGGAGCTGTTTTTT.

The CDR3 DNA reads as TGTGCCAGCAGCTTGGGGACTGTGGATGGCTACACCTTC. Amino acids: CASSLGTVDGYTF. The gene calls are TRBV7-2 and TRBJ1-2; D perhaps matches TRBD1 (5 bases). Germline V gene data show CDR1 as SGHTA and CDR2 as FQGNSA. The germline V and J ends were trimmed by 3 bases and 6 bases, with 11 bases remaining between them. CDR3 length equals 13 residues. The entire variable domain, with the rest obtained from reference TRBV7-2 and TRBJ1-2, is as follows: GAGVSQSPSNKVTEKGKDVELRCDPISGHTALYWYRQSLGQGLEFLIYFQGNSAPDKSGLPSDRFSAERTGGSVSTLTIQRTQQEDSAVYLCASSLGTVDGYTFGSGTRLTVV.

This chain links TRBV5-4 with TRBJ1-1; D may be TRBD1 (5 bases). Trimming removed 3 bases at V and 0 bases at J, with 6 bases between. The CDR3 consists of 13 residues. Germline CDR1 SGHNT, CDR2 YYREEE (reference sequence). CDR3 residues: CASSSQVNTEAFF. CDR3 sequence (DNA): TGTGCCAGCAGCTCACAGGTGAACACTGAAGCTTTCTTT.